These 21 T cell receptor beta chains came from one sample sequenced in a study of regulatory and conventional T cells in RAG deficiency. The method was immunoSEQ multiplex PCR; TCRdb's version includes in-frame clones alone and lacks a portion of them. The sample records 45,000 or so clones, approximately 90% being singletons. The sorted conventional CD4+ T cells were CD25-low and CD127-high, with genomic DNA sequenced. In addition, the sample was reused for a study of regulatory T cells. From that report: Primers: 52 TRBV forward and 13 TRBJ reverse.

Material: CD4+ effector T cells sorted from blood. The receptors were sampled from a human donor in good health.

Here the CDR3 DNA reads TGTGCCAGCAGCTTGGACAGGGGGCTCACTGAAGCTTTCTTT. Amino acids: CASSLDRGLTEAFF. The genes are TRBV6-5 and TRBJ1-1; 11 positions agree with TRBD1. J gave up 4 bases and V 6 bases, and 4 bases lay outside the gene matches. Germline CDR1 MNHEY, CDR2 SVGAGI. The CDR3 is made up of 14 amino acids.

V is TRBV5-1 and J is TRBJ2-7; D remains ambiguous. Trimming took 3 bases from V and 2 from J, leaving 9 bases between them. There are 13 residues in the CDR3. Germline lookup yields CDR1 SGHRS and CDR2 YFSETQ. CDR3 bases: TGCGCCAGCAGCTCGGACGGAGCCTACGAGCAGTACTTC. Translation: CASSSDGAYEQYF.

The genes are TRBV9 and TRBJ2-7; 7 bases match TRBD2. This CDR3 has 16 amino acids. V shed 4 bases and J 2 bases; nucleotides not matched to a gene: 12. The germline gives CDR1 SGDLS, CDR2 YYNGEE. CDR3 in DNA: TGTGCCAGCAGCCCAAAATCCGGGACTAAAGCCTACGAGCAGTACTTC. This gives the protein CASSPKSGTKAYEQYF.

This chain connects TRBV27 to TRBJ1-4; D might be TRBD1 (6 bases). V lost 6 bases to trimming and J lost 5 bases, with 10 bases between them. The CDR3 runs to 13 residues. CDR1 and CDR2 from the germline V gene are MNHEY and SMNVEV (reference sequence). CDR3 residues: CASRQGYNEKLFF. The CDR3 region has the DNA TGTGCCAGCAGACAGGGCTACAATGAAAAACTGTTTTTT. The full variable domain, with the rest looked up from reference TRBV27 and TRBJ1-4, is EAQVTQNPRYLITVTGKKLTVTCSQNMNHEYMSWYRQDPGLGLRQIYYSMNVEVTDKGDVPEGYKVSRKEKRNFPLILESPSPNQTSLYFCASRQGYNEKLFFGSGTQLSVL.

This chain connects TRBV28 to TRBJ2-5; 10 bases are a match to TRBD2. The CDR3 has 16 amino acids. Per germline, CDR1 MDHEN and CDR2 SYDVKM. The V segment lost 2 bases and the J segment 3 bases; nucleotides outside the gene matches: 6. CDR3 in DNA: TGTGCCAGCAGTTTACCTAGCGGGGGCCGGAAAGAGACCCAGTACTTC. Translation: CASSLPSGGRKETQYF.

The V call is TRBV7-9, the J call TRBJ1-1; D is perhaps TRBD1 (5 bases). The CDR3 runs 14 residues. Per the germline V gene, CDR1 is SEHNR and CDR2 is FQNEAQ (reference sequence). V gave up 2 bases and J gave up 2 bases, with 9 bases separating them. CDR3 region: CASSLSGGNTEAFF. The CDR3 DNA is TGTGCCAGCAGCTTAAGTGGGGGTAACACTGAAGCTTTCTTT.

In regard to this clone: Germline is not matched at one junction end, which may reflect a read error. The V call is TRBV7-9, the J call TRBJ2-6, with a possible D match to TRBD2 (5 bases). The CDR3 length is 11 residues. Germline assignment: CDR1 SEHNR and CDR2 FQNEAQ (reference sequence). The DNA of the CDR3 is TGTGCCAGCAGCCCCGGGGTCAGAAGGTCTTTC. It encodes CASSPGVRRSF.

The V gene is TRBV6-6, the J gene TRBJ1-1; 9 nucleotides line up with TRBD1. CDR3 length: 15 amino acids. J lost 3 bases, V lost 6 bases, and 8 bases had no gene match. Germline CDR1 reads MNHNY; CDR2 reads SVGAGI (reference sequence). CDR3 sequence (DNA): TGTGCCAGCAGAACCTGGGACAGGGCCCACACTGAAGCTTTCTTT. It codes for CASRTWDRAHTEAFF.

V is TRBV19 and J is TRBJ2-6; D ambiguous. CDR3 size: 13 residues. Trimming cost V 5 bases and J 0 bases, with 2 bases left between them. CDR1 and CDR2 (germline): LNHDA, SQIVND (reference sequence). In DNA form, the CDR3 reads TGTGCCAGTAGTTTCTCTGGGGCCAACGTCCTGACTTTC. Translated, it gives CASSFSGANVLTF.

The gene calls are TRBV29-1 and TRBJ2-1; D is ambiguous. V was pared by 4 bases and J by 7 bases, with 5 bases between. The germline V gene encodes CDR1 SQVTM and CDR2 ANQGSEA. The CDR3 totals 10 residues. DNA of the CDR3: TGCAGCGTTGGGGATAATGAGCAGTTCTTC. Translated, it gives CSVGDNEQFF.

This sequence joins TRBV7-2 and TRBJ2-3; unclear D gene. CDR1 is SGHTA, CDR2 FQGNSA, per germline. Trimming left V 6 bases short and J 5 bases short, with 12 bases between. This CDR3 is 13 amino acids long. The DNA of the CDR3 is TGTGCCAGCAGTTTATCGCACGGAGATACGCAGTATTTT. Translated, it gives CASSLSHGDTQYF. Full variable domain (outside the CDR3, taken from reference TRBV7-2 and TRBJ2-3): GAGVSQSPSNKVTEKGKDVELRCDPISGHTALYWYRQSLGQGLEFLIYFQGNSAPDKSGLPSDRFSAERTGGSVSTLTIQRTQQEDSAVYLCASSLSHGDTQYFGPGTRLTVL.

The V gene is TRBV12-5, the J gene TRBJ2-1; TRBD1 agrees at 8 bases. The ends lost 2 bases at V and 0 bases at J; junction bases unmatched: 21. The CDR3 loop spans 22 amino acids. The germline V gene encodes CDR1 LGHNT and CDR2 FRNRAP. CDR3 in DNA: TGTGCTAGTGGTTTGTCCATGAATACCGGGACAGGTCCACCTTCCTCCTACAATGAGCAGTTCTTC. Translated: CASGLSMNTGTGPPSSYNEQFF.

The table lists this clone with a count of one. The V and J genes are TRBV4-1 and TRBJ2-1, with D possibly matching TRBD2 (5 bases). CDR1 is MGHRA, CDR2 YSYEKL, per germline. The length of the CDR3 is 16 residues. The ends were cut back, 6 bases at V and 1 base at J, with 16 bases in the middle. CDR3 sequence reads: CASRFEEGASYNEQFF. The CDR3 DNA reads as TGCGCCAGCAGATTCGAAGAGGGAGCGTCCTACAATGAGCAGTTCTTC.

The chain links TRBV7-9 to TRBJ2-3, with a possible D match to TRBD2 (6 bases). Germline-derived CDR1 and CDR2 are SEHNR and FQNEAQ (reference sequence). CDR3 length: 16 residues. The germline V and J ends were trimmed by 2 bases and 0 bases, with 12 bases remaining between them. DNA for the CDR3: TGTGCCAGCAGCTTATCCGCGGGAATGAGCACAGATACGCAGTATTTT. It is translated as CASSLSAGMSTDTQYF.

The J gene is TRBJ2-7, the V gene TRBV10-1; 8 nucleotides align to TRBD1. The CDR3 contains 16 residues. Germline V lookup: CDR1 WNHNN, CDR2 SYGVQD (reference sequence). Trimming took 0 bases from V and 7 from J; bases not matched to a gene: 11. CDR3: CASSESKDRVTKEQYF. The DNA for the CDR3 is TGCGCCAGCAGTGAGTCCAAGGACAGGGTAACGAAAGAGCAGTACTTC.

This chain joins TRBV7-9 and TRBJ2-3, with a tentative D call TRBD2 (5 bases). The germline gives CDR1 SEHNR, CDR2 FQNEAQ (reference sequence). The CDR3 spans 13 residues. The V gene lost 1 base and the J gene lost 8 bases, with 10 bases spanning the gap. This CDR3 is CASSLDGRGTQYF. The DNA for the CDR3 is TGTGCCAGCAGCTTAGATGGGAGAGGTACGCAGTATTTT. The variable domain in full, with the rest retrieved from reference TRBV7-9 and TRBJ2-3, is DTGVSQNPRHKITKRGQNVTFRCDPISEHNRLYWYRQTLGQGPEFLTYFQNEAQLEKSRLLSDRFSAERPKGSFSTLEIQRTEQGDSAMYLCASSLDGRGTQYFGPGTRLTVL.

The rearrangement links TRBV28 to TRBJ1-1; TRBD1 matches at 9 bases. The CDR3 length is 12 residues. Germline assignment: CDR1 MDHEN and CDR2 SYDVKM. This CDR3 reads CAGTGPNTEAFF. CDR3 nucleotides: TGTGCTGGGACAGGGCCGAACACTGAAGCTTTCTTT.

This chain joins TRBV14 and TRBJ2-3; D unclear. Trimming cost V 1 base and J 8 bases, with 10 bases left between them. Germline V gene lookup returns CDR1 SGHDN and CDR2 FVKESK. The CDR3 covers 13 residues. Here the CDR3 DNA reads TGTGCCAGCAGCCAAGGAGAAGTTGGTACGCAGTATTTT. Residues: CASSQGEVGTQYF.

The J gene is TRBJ1-1, the V gene TRBV18; 9 bases agree with TRBD1. CDR1 is KGHSH and CDR2 is LQKENI in the germline V gene. The ends lost 6 bases at V and 5 bases at J; junction bases unmatched: 7. The CDR3 has 14 amino acids. Here the CDR3 reads CASSQTDRGTEAFF. CDR3 in DNA: TGTGCCAGCTCGCAAACAGACAGGGGGACTGAAGCTTTCTTT.

This rearrangement joins TRBV18 to TRBJ1-5; D gene uncertain. The germline V and J ends were trimmed by 2 bases and 3 bases, with 14 bases remaining between them. The V gene's germline CDR1 is KGHSH and CDR2 LQKENI. CDR3 length: 16 residues. Here the CDR3 reads CASSPSVTGVNQPQHF. CDR3 DNA: TGTGCCAGCTCACCAAGCGTAACTGGGGTCAATCAGCCCCAGCATTTT. Looking up the rest from reference TRBV18 and TRBJ1-5 gives the full variable domain: NAGVMQNPRHLVRRRGQEARLRCSPMKGHSHVYWYRQLPEEGLKFMVYLQKENIIDESGMPKERFSAEFPKEGPSILRIQQVVRGDSAAYFCASSPSVTGVNQPQHFGDGTRLSIL.

The chain is built from TRBV4-1 and TRBJ2-1; D not certain. V lost 1 base and J 8 bases, leaving 12 bases between the germline ends. This CDR3 region has 14 residues. From germline, CDR1 is MGHRA and CDR2 YSYEKL. The CDR3 loop is CASSQGGSADEQFF. The CDR3 coding sequence is TGCGCCAGCAGCCAAGGCGGATCCGCCGATGAGCAGTTCTTC.